This TCR beta chain was sequenced during a study of blood T cell repertoires in COVID-19. Study background: Samples of COVID-19 (acute and convalescent) were obtained from the United States, Italy and Spain.

Trimming took off 1 base at V and 4 bases at J, with 7 bases between the two ends. CDR3 size: 13 residues. Germline assignment: CDR1 SGHTA and CDR2 FQGNSA. Participants were aged about 18 to 89 years from around 26 US areas. Recovered status in Cohort 3 required two negative PCRs, clearance, or symptom resolution. Source study methods: Researchers report that nucleated cell counts were estimated from reference gene primer amplification. TCRdb's table, derived via immunoSEQ multiplex PCR, lists solely in-frame clones and lacks some. V and J calls and clone size are those listed in that table; D and trimming were worked out from the DNA. Of about 480,000 clones detected, roughly 90% appear once; the ten largest clones hold around 1.9%.

V is TRBV7-2 and J is TRBJ1-1; D unclear. This sequence originates from a woman aged 40 to 50 who had recovered from COVID-19. The sequenced material came from PBMCs or T cells enriched from blood (not recorded which). The CDR3 nucleotides read TGTGCCAGCAGCTTAGAAACCGGCACTGAAGCTTTCTTT. It yields the protein CASSLETGTEAFF.